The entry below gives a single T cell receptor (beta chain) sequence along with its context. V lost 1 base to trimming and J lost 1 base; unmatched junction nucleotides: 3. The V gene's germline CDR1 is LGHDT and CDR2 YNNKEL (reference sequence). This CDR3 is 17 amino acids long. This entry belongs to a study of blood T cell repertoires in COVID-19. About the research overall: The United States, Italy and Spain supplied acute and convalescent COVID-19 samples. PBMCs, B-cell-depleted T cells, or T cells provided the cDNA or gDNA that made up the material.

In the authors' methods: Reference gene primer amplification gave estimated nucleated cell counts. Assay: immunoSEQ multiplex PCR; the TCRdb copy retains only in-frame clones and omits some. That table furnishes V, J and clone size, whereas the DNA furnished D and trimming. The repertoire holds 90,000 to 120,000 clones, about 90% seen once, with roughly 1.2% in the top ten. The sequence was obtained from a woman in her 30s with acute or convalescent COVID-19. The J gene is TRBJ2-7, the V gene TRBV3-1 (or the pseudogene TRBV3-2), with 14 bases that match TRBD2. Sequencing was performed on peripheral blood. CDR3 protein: CASSQGTSGGKSYEQYF. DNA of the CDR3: TGTGCCAGCAGCCAAGGGACTAGCGGGGGGAAATCCTACGAGCAGTACTTC.